Given below is one TCR beta chain in context. The source of the sample is a study of technical replicates of blood from a few donors. This table comes from immunoSEQ multiplex PCR, and its TCRdb copy is limited to in-frame clones, with some not included. The sample carries tens of thousands of clones, roughly 92% recorded once. Trimming took 6 bases from V and 7 from J, leaving 15 bases between them. Germline-derived CDR1 and CDR2 are MNHEY and SMNVEV (reference sequence). The CDR3 is 13 amino acids. The clonotype originates from a human donor in good health. The V and J genes are TRBV27 and TRBJ1-1; D might be TRBD1 (5 bases). The sample taken for sequencing was T cells isolated from PBMCs. CDR3 region: CASSPRQKSEAFF. CDR3 bases: TGTGCCAGCAGCCCGAGACAGAAGAGTGAAGCTTTCTTT.